This T cell receptor (beta chain) was obtained from a study of CD8 T cells in ankylosing spondylitis. Study results and limitations: There was a TCR beta motif, made of several highly homologous variants, that appeared characteristic of ankylosing spondylitis blood.

CDR1 and CDR2 from the germline V gene are MNHEY and SMNVEV (reference sequence). V dropped 6 bases and J dropped 5; count of bases not matched to a gene: 13. The CDR3 extends over 17 amino acids. Via MiXCR, TCRdb re-called the 5' RACE reads, giving one row per CDR3 protein. The data show some 450,000 distinct CDR3 sequences, with approximately 17% seen just once and about 0.94% held by the top ten. In its sample, this clonotype was seen a few times. The antigen remains undetermined. The sequenced material came from blood, either unsorted or a sorted T cell fraction (not recorded which). The chain is built from TRBV27 and TRBJ1-5, with 10 bases matching TRBD1. This TCR derives from a male donor with ankylosing spondylitis. The CDR3 region has the DNA TGTGCCAGCAGCAGATCCGGGACAGGGGTACGGCATCAGCCCCAGCATTTT. It translates to CASSRSGTGVRHQPQHF.